This T cell receptor (beta chain) was retrieved from a study of blood T cell repertoires in COVID-19 (dated by TCRdb to 2018 to 2020). Regarding the complete study: Collaborator samples came from the United States, Italy and Spain and covered acute and convalescent phases of COVID-19. The material from the prospective study consisted of cDNA or gDNA derived from T cells, B-cell-depleted T cells, or PBMCs. The dataset comprised deeply sampled blood TCRbeta repertoires from subjects exposed to, actively infected with, or recovered from COVID-19. The repertoires were released in a freely available public database meant as a resource for research on the immune response to SARS-CoV-2. The samples were drawn from the first 160 participants of the ongoing ImmuneRACE study and from roughly 1,300 subjects provided by 6 global collaborators. Sample metadata almost always included a de-identified subject ID, COVID-19 status, age in years and sex. HLA class I and class II types, where available, came from metadata supplied by the sample provider rather than from assay-based typing. The study at large found these results: How much clinical and demographic metadata was included differed by source and by participant, and the metadata was provided uncurated.

In regard to this clone: Its antigen is still unknown. No base quality information exists; no much larger clone differs at one position.

Collaborating institutions collected whole blood in K2EDTA tubes following their own protocols. For TCRbeta analysis, collaborators shipped samples as frozen whole blood, isolated PBMCs, or DNA extracted from either of those sample types. TCRbeta CDR3 regions were amplified from genomic DNA using the immunoSEQ Assay, a bias-controlled multiplex PCR. In the original analysis: Nucleated cell counts per sample were estimated from amplification of reference gene primers within the assay. To quantify the absolute abundance of each unique TCRbeta CDR3 rearrangement, sequence reads were collapsed and filtered. For each sample, productive Simpson clonality was calculated by taking the square root of Simpson's diversity index across productive rearrangements. TCRdb provides this immuneACCESS table in a form limited to in-frame rearrangements. Some clones are lacking; in checked studies, under half of them reflect an unresolved V gene, and why the rest are absent is not known. Clone size and V and J calls were adopted from that table, with D and trimming inferred from the DNA. The sample contains about 100,000 clones, around nine tenths of them found a single time. The ten most abundant clones make up 4.5% to 6% of the sample.

Between the V and J ends, shortened by 1 base and 5 bases respectively, the junction contains 18 bases. The germline V gene sets CDR1 to SGHNT and CDR2 to YENEEA. From cysteine to phenylalanine, the CDR3 is 17 amino acids long. Left in the record is the CDR3 DNA by itself, 51 bases read in frame from the first base. The sequence was obtained from a man aged 65 to 79 with acute or convalescent COVID-19. The chain is encoded by TRBV11-3 joined to TRBJ2-1; TRBD1 is a possible D gene, resting on 6 matching bases. Source material: peripheral blood. The CDR3 loop reads CASSLAGQGPTDNEQFF. At the DNA level, the sequence is TGTGCCAGCAGCTTAGCTGGGCAGGGGCCTACAGACAATGAGCAGTTCTTC.